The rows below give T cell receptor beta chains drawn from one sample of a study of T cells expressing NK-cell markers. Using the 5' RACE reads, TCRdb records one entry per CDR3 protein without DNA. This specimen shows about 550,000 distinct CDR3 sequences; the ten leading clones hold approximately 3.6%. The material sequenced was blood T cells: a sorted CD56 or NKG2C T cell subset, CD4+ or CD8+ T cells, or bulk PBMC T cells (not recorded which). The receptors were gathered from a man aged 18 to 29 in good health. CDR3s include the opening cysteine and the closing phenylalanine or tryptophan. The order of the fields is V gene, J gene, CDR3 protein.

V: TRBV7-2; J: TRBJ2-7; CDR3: CASSLEVGSPYEQYF
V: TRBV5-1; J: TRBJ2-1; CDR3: CASSLLGDFEQFF
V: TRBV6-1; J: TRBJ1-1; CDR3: CASTLLDKNRNTEAFF
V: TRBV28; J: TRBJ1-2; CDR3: CASRRDSTYGYTF
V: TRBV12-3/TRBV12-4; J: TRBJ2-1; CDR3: CASSLRLSGRGYNEQFF
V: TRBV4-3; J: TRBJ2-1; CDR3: CASSREATGNHEQFF
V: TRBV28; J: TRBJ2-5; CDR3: CATRQRETQYF
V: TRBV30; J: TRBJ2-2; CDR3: CAWSLGTRGGELFF
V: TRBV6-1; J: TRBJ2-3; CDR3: CASSEPVVSTDTQYF
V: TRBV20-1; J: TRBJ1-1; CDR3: CSARPGQGGTEAFF
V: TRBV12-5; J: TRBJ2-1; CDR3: CASGWDLADEQFF
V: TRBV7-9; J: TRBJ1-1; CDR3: CASSLDRGQDQEAFF
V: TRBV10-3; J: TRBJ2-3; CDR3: CAISGGIGDTQYF
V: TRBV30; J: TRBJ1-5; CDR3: CAWRTGTVGNQPQHF
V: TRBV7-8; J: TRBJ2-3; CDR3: CASLNWLGNLDTQYF
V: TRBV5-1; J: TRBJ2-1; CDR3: CASSLEEGWDEQFF
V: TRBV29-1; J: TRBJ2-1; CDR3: CSVEIAGGYNEQFF
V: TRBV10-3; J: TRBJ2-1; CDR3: CAISESSRFNEQFF
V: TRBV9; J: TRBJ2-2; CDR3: CASSPSSGGPGELFF
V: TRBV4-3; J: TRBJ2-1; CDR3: CASSQELARPYNEQFF
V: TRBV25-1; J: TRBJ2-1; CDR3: CASSDRFGGDEQFF
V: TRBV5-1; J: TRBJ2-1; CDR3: CASSTLSGTGHNEQFF
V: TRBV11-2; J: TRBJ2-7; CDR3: CASRKSDRGYEQYF
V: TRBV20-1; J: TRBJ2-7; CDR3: CSARPPRDRSEQYF
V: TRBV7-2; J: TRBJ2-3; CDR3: CASSLSVTQYF
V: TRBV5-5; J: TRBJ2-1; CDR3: CASSLGLAGFNEQFF
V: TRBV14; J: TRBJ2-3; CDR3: CASSPWVSGRTADTQYF
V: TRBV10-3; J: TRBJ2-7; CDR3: CASGLVPPGGSYEQYF
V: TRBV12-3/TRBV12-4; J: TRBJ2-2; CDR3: CASSTGLNTGELFF
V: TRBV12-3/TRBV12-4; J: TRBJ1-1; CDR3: CASSLAPLGVGNTEAFF
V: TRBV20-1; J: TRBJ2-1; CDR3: CSARASIVRGPFF
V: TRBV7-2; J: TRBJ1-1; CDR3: CASSLAGRAEAFF
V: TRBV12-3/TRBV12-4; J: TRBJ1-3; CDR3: CASSFGGSSSGNTIYF
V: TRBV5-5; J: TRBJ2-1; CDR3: CASSFGAQGPPNEQFF
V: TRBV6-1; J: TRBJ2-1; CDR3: CASGLGSYNEQFF
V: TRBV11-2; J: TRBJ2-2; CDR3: CASSPWGQTGELFF
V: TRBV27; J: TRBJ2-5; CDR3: CASRRAGQGVLETQYF
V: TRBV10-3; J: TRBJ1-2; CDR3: CAISDFVENSDGYTF
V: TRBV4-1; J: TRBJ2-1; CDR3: CASSQDLSGLGEQFF
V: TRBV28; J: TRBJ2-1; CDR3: CASSLELTLVNEQFF
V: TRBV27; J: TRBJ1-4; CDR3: CASSGYDEKLFF
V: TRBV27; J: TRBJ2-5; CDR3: CASRPKYGEGTQYF
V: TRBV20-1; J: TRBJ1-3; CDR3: CSAVRPGQGSGNTIYF